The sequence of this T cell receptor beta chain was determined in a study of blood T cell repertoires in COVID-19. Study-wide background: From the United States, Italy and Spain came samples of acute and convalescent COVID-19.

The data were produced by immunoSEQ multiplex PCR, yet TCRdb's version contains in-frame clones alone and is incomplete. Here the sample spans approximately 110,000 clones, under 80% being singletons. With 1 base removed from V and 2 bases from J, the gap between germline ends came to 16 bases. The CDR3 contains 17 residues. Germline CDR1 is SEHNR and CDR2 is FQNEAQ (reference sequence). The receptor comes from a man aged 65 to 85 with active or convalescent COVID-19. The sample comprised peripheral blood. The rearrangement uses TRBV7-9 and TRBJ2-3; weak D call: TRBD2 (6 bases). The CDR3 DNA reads TGTGCCAGCAGCTTAGGGCGTCTAGCGACCTTCACAGATACGCAGTATTTT. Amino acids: CASSLGRLATFTDTQYF.